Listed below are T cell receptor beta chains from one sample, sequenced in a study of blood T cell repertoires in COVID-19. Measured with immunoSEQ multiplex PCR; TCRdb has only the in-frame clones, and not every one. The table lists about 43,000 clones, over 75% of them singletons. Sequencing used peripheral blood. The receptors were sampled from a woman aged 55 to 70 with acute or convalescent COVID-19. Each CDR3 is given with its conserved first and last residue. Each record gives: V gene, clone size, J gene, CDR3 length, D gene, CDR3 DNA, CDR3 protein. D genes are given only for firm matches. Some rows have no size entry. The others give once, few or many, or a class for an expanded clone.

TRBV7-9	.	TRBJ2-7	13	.	TGTGCCAGCAGGCCAGGCAATACGTACGAGCAGTACTTC	CASRPGNTYEQYF
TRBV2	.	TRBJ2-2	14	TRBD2	TGTGCCATTTGGGGGGGACTTAGCGGTCGGGAGCTGTTTTTT	CAIWGGLSGRELFF
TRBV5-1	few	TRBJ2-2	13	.	TGCGCCAGCAGCTTAACAGTTACCGGGGAGCTGTTTTTT	CASSLTVTGELFF
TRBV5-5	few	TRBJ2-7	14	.	TGTGCCAGCAGCTTGGTCGGCAGGGCATCCGAGCAGTACTTC	CASSLVGRASEQYF
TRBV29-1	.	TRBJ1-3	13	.	TGCAGCGTTGAGGCCCCTTCTGGAAACACCATATATTTT	CSVEAPSGNTIYF
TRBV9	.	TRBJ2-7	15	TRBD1	TGTGCCAGCAGCGTAGGTCCAGGGGGTTCCTACGAGCAGTACTTC	CASSVGPGGSYEQYF
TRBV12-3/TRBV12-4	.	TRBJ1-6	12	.	TGTGCCAGCAGTTATCCGGGTTCACCCCTCCACTTT	CASSYPGSPLHF
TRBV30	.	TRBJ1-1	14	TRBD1	TGTGCCTGTCCAACGGGACAGGGGCCCACTGAAGCTTTCTTT	CACPTGQGPTEAFF
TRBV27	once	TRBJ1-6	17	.	TGTGCCAGCAGTCTTTCGACAGTAGGCACCTTTGGGGGGACCCTCCACTTT	CASSLSTVGTFGGTLHF
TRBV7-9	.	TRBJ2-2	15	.	TGTGCCAGCAGCTTAGCCCCACAGGCGGCCGGGGAGCTGTTTTTT	CASSLAPQAAGELFF
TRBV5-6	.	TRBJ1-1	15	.	TGTGCCAGCAGCGGCCTGGGCGAGAGGAACACTGAAGCTTTCTTT	CASSGLGERNTEAFF
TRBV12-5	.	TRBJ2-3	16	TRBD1	TGTGCTAGTGGTTTCGCTATCACAGGGGGCGCAGATACGCAGTATTTT	CASGFAITGGADTQYF
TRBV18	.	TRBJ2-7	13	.	TGTGCCAGCTCGTACCTACAGGATCTCGAGCAGTACTTC	CASSYLQDLEQYF
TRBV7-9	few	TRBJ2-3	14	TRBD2	TGTGCCATCGACCTAGCGGGGAGCACAGATACGCAGTATTTT	CAIDLAGSTDTQYF
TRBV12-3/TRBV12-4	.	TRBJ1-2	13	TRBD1	TGTGCCACCTCGGGACAGGGCTTCTATGGCTACACCTTC	CATSGQGFYGYTF
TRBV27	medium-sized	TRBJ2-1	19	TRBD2	TGTGCCAGCAGTTTATTCCCACCCGGCAGCGGGGGGCCACAGAATGAGCAGTTCTTC	CASSLFPPGSGGPQNEQFF
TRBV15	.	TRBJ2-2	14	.	TGTGCCACCAGCAGAGCAGGGAACACCGGGGAGCTGTTTTTT	CATSRAGNTGELFF
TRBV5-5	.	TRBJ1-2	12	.	TGTGCCAGCAGCTTGGGAGGGAATGGCTACACCTTC	CASSLGGNGYTF
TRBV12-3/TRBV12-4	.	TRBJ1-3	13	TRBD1	TGTGCCAGCAGCGACAGGGCTGGAAACACCATATATTTT	CASSDRAGNTIYF
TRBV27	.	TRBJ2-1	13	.	TGTGCCAGCACCCGAACAGGGTACGATGAGCAGTTCTTC	CASTRTGYDEQFF
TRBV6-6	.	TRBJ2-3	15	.	TGTGCCAGCAGTTCGTCAAGACAGGACACAGATACGCAGTATTTT	CASSSSRQDTDTQYF
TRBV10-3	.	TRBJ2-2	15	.	TGTGCCATCAGTGAGTCGACGGGGGACACCGGGGAGCTGTTTTTT	CAISESTGDTGELFF
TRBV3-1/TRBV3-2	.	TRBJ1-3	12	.	TGTGCCAGCAGCCAGGTTCGGAACACCATATATTTT	CASSQVRNTIYF
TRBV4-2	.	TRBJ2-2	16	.	TGTGCCAGCAGCCAAGAACTAGCTGAGAACACCGGGGAGCTGTTTTTT	CASSQELAENTGELFF
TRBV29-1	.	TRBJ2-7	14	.	TGCAGCGTGGGAATCAAGGGGGTTCTCTGGGAGCAGTACTTC	CSVGIKGVLWEQYF
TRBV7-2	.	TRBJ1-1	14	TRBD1	TGTGCCAGCAGCTTATTTCAAGGGACAGGAGCCTCTTTCTTT	CASSLFQGTGASFF
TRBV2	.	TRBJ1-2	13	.	TGTGCCAGCAGTGGGACAGAGAACTATGGCTACACCTTC	CASSGTENYGYTF
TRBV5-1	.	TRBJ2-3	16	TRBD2	TGCGCCAGCAGCTTGGAAGCGGGGGGGCCCACAGATACGCAGTATTTT	CASSLEAGGPTDTQYF
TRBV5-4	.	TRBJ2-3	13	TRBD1	TGTGCCAGCAGCCCGGGACAGACAGATACGCAGTATTTT	CASSPGQTDTQYF
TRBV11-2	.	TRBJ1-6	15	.	TGTGCCAGCAGCGAACAGGGAGTCCCGAATTCACCCCTCCACTTT	CASSEQGVPNSPLHF
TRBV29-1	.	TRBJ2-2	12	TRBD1	TGCAGCGCCGGACAGGGGACCGGGGAGCTGTTTTTT	CSAGQGTGELFF
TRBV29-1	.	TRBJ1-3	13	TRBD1	TGCAGCGTTGGGGACAGGCGCGGAAACACCATATATTTT	CSVGDRRGNTIYF
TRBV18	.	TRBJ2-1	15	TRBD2	TGTGCCAGCTCCATCCGGGGACTAGGGATCAATGAGCAGTTCTTC	CASSIRGLGINEQFF
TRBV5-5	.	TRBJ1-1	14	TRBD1	TGTGCCAGCAGAGCCGGGACAGCGAACACTGAAGCTTTCTTT	CASRAGTANTEAFF
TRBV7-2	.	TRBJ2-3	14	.	TGTGCCAGCAGCTTTCATCAGGGGACAGATACGCAGTATTTT	CASSFHQGTDTQYF
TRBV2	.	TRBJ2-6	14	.	TGTGCCAGCGACAGGCAAGCTGGGGCCAACGTCCTGACTTTC	CASDRQAGANVLTF
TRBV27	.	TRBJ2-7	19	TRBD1	TGTGCCAGCAGTCCGACCTCCGGGACAGGTAGGGTGGGCTTCTACGAGCAGTACTTC	CASSPTSGTGRVGFYEQYF
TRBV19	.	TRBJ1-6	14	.	TGTGCCAGTGCCGAGGGGTTAGGGGGTTCACCCCTCCACTTT	CASAEGLGGSPLHF
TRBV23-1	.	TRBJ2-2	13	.	TGCGCCAGCAGTCACCTCCGGGGCGGGGAGCTGTTTTTT	CASSHLRGGELFF
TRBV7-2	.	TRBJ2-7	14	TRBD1	TGTGCCAGCAGCAACCGGGACAGCACTTACGAGCAGTACTTC	CASSNRDSTYEQYF
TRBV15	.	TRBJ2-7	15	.	TGTGCCACCAGCAGAGGAGCCCTGTCCTCCGCTCAGCAGTACTTC	CATSRGALSSAQQYF
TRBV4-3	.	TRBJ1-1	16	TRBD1	TGCGCCAGCAGCCAAGCCCCCGACAGGGAGATCACTGAAGCTTTCTTT	CASSQAPDREITEAFF
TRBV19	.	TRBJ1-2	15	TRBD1	TGTGCCAGTAGTATGACAGGGGGAGCTAACTATGGCTACACCTTC	CASSMTGGANYGYTF
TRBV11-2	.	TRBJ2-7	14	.	TGTGCCAGCAGCTTAGACTGGGGGCCCAAAGAGCAGTACTTC	CASSLDWGPKEQYF
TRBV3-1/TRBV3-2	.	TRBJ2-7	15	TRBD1	TGTGCCAGCAGCCAAGGAATCCGGGACAGGGTCGAGCAGTACTTC	CASSQGIRDRVEQYF
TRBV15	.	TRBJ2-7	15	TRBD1	TGTGCCACCAGCAGAGATCTACAGGGGAACTACGAGCAGTACTTC	CATSRDLQGNYEQYF
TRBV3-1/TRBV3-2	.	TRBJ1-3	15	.	TGTGCCAGCAATCCAGGACAGAACTCTGGAAACACCATATATTTT	CASNPGQNSGNTIYF
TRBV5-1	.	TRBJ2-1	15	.	TGCGCCAGCAGCTTGGGCAGCGGGTCCTACAATGAGCAGTTCTTC	CASSLGSGSYNEQFF
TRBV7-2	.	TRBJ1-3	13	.	TGTGCCAGCAGCCCGGTCTCTGGAAACACCATATATTTT	CASSPVSGNTIYF
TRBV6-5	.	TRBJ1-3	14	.	TGTGCCAGCAGCCCCGACAGGCCGGGAAACACCATATATTTT	CASSPDRPGNTIYF
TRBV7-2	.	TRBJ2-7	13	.	TGTGCCAGCAGCTCCACTCGGTCCTACGAGCAGTACTTC	CASSSTRSYEQYF
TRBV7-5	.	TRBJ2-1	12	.	TGTGTCAGAAGCCCCTCCCTTTATGAGCAGTTCTTC	CVRSPSLYEQFF
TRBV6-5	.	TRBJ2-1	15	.	TGTGCCAGCAAACAGGGAATGGGCTCCTACAATGAGCAGTTCTTC	CASKQGMGSYNEQFF
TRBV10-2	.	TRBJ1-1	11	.	TGCGCCAGCGGGCGAAACACTGAAGCTTTCTTT	CASGRNTEAFF